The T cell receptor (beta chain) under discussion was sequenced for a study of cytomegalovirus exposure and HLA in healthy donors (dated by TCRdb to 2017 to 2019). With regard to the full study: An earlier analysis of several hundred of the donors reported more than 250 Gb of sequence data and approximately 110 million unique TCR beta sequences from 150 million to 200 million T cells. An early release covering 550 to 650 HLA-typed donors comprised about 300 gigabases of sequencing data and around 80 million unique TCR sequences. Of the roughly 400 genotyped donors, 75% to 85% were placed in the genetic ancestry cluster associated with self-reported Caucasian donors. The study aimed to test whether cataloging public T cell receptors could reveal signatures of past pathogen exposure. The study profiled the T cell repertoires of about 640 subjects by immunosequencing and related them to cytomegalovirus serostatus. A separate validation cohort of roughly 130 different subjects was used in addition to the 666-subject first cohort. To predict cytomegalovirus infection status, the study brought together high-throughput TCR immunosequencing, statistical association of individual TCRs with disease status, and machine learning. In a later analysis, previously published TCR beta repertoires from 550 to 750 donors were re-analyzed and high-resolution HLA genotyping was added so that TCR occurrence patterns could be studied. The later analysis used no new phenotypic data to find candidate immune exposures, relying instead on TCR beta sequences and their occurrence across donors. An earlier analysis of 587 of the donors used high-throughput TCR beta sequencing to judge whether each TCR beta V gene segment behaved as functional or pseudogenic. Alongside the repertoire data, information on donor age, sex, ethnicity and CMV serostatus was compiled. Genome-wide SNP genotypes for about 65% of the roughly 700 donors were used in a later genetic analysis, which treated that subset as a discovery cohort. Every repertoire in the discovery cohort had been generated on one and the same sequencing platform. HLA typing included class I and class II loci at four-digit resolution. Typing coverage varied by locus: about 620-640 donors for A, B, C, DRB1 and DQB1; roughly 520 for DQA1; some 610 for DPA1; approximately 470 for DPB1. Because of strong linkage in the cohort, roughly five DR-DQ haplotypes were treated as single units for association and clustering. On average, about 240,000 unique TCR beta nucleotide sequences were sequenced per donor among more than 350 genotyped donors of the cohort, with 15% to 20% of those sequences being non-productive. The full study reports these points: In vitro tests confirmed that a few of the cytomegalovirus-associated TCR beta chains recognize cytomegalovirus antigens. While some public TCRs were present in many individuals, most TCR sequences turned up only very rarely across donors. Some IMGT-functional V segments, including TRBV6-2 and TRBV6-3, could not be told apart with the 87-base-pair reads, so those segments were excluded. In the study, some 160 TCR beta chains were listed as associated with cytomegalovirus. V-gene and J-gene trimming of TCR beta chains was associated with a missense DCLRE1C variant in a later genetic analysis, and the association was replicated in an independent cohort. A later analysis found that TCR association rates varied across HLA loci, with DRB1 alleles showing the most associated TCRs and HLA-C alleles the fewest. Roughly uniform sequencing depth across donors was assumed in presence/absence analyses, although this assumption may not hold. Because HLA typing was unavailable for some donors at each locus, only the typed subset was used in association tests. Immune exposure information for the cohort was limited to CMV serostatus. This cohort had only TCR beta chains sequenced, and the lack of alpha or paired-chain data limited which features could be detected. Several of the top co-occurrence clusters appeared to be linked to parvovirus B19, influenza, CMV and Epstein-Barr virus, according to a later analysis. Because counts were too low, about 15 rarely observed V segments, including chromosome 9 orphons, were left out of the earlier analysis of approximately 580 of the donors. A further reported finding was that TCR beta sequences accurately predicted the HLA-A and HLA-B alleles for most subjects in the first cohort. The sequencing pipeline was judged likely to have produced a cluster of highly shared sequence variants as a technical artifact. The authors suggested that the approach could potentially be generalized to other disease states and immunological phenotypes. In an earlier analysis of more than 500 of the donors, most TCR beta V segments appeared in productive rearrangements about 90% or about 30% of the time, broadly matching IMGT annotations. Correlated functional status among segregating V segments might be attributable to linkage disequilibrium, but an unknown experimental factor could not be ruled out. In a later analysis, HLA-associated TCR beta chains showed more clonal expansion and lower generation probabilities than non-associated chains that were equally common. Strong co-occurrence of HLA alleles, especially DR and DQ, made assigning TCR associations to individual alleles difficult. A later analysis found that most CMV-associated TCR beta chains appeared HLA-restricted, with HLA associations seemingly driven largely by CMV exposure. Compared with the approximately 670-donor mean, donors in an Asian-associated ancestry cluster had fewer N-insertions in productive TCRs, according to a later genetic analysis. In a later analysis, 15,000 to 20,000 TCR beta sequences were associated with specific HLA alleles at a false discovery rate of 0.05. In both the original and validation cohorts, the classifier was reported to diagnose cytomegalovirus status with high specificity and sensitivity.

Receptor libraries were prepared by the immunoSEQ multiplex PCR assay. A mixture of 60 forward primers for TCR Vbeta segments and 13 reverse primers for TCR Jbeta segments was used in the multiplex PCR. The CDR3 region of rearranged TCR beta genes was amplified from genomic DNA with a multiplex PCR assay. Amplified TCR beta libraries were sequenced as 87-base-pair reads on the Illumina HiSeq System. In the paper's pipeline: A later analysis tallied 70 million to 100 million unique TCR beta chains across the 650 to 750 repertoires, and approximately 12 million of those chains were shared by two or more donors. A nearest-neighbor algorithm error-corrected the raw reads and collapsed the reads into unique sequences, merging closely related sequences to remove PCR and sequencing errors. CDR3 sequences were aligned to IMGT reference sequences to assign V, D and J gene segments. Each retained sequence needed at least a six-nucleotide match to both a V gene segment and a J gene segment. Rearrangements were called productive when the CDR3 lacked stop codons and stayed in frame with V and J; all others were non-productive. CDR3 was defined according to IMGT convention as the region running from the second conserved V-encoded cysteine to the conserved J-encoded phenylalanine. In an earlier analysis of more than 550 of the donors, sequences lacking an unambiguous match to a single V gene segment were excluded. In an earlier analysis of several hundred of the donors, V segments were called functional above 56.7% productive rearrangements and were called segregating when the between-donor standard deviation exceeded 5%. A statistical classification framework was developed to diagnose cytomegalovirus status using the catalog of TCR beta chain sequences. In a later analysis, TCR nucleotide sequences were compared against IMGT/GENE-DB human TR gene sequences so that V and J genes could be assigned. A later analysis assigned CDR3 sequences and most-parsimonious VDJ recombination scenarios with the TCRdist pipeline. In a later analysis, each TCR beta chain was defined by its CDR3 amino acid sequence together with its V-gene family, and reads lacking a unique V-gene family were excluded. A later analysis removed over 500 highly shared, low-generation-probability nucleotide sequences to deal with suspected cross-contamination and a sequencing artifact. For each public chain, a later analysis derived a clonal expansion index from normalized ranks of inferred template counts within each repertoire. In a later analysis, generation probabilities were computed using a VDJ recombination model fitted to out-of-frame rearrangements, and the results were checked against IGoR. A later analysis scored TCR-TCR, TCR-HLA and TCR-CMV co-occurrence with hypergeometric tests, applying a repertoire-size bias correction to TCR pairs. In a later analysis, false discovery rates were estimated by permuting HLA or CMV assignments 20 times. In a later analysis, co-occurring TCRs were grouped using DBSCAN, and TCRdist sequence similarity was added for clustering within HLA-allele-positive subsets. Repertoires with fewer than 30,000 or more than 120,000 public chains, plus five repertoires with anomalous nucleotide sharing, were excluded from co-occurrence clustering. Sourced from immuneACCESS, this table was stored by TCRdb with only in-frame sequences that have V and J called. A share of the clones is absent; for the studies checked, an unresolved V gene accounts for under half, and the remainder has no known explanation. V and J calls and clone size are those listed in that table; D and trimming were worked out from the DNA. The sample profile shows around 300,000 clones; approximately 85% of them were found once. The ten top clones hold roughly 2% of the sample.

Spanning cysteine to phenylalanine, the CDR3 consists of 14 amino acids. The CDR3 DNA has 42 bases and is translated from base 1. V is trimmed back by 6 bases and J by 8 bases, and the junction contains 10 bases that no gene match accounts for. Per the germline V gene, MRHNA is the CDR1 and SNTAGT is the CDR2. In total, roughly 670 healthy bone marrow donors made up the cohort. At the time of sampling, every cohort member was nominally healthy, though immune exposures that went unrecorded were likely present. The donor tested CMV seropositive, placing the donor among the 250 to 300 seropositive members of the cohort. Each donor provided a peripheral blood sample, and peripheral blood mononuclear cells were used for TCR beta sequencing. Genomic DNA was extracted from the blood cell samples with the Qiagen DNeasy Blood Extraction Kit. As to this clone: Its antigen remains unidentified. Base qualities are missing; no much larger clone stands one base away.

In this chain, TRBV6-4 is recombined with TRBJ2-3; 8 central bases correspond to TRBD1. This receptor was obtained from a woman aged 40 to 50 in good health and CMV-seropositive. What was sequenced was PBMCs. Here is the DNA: TGTGCCAGCAGCGCAGGGGGCGAGGGTAGTACGCAGTATTTT. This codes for CASSAGGEGSTQYF.